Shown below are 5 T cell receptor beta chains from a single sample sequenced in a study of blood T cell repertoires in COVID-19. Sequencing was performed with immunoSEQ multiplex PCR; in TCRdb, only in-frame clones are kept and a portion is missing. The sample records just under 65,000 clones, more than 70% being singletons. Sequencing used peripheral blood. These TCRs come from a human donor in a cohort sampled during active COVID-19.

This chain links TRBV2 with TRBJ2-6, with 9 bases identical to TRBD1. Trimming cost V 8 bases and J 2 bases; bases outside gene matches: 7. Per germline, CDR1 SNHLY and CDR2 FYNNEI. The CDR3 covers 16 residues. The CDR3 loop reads CASLEGQGTGANVLTF. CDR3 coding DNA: TGTGCCAGCCTAGAGGGACAGGGTACTGGGGCCAACGTCCTGACTTTC.

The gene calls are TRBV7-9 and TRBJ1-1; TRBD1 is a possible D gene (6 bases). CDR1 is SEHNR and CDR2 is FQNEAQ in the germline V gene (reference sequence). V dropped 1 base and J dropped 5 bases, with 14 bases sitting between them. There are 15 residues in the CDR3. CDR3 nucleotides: TGTGCCAGCAGCTTAGAAGTGGGAAGGGGGACTGAAGCTTTCTTT. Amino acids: CASSLEVGRGTEAFF.

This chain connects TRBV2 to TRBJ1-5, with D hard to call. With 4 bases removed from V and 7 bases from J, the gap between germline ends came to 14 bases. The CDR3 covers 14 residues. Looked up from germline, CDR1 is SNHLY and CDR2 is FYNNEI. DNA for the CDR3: TGTGCCAGCAGTGTGGGAGCGGTGGGCCAGCCCCAGCATTTT. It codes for CASSVGAVGQPQHF.

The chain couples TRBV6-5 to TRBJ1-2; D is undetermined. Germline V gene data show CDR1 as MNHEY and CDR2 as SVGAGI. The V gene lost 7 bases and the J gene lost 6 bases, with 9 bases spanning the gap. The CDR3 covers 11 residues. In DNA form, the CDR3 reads TGTGCCAGCATGAGGGAGAATGGCTACACCTTC. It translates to CASMRENGYTF.

This chain's CDR3 is CAWSYGQMNTEAFF. The CDR3 coding sequence is TGTGCCTGGAGTTACGGACAGATGAACACTGAAGCTTTCTTT. The chain recombines TRBV30 with TRBJ1-1, with D tentatively TRBD1 (6 bases). Looked up from germline, CDR1 is GTSNPN and CDR2 is SVGIG (reference sequence). This CDR3 contains 14 residues. Between the trimmed V and J ends, which lost 2 bases and 0 bases, there was a span of 10 bases.